Each of the 29 T cell receptor beta chains below was sequenced from the same sample in a study of response to subunit inactivated influenza vaccine. TCRdb re-called the RT-PCR reads through MiXCR, storing one row per CDR3 protein. Of roughly 500,000 distinct CDR3 sequences in the sample, 16% are singletons; the top ten hold approximately 3%. The source was CD4+ T cells sorted from PBMCs, collected 23 months after vaccination. All receptors derive from a man between 50 and 75 years old who received an inactivated influenza vaccine.

V and J are TRBV7-2 and TRBJ2-4; TRBD2 agrees at 12 bases. Germline CDR1 and CDR2: SGHTA and FQGNSA. CDR3 length equals 16 residues. Unmatched junction bases numbered 5, after V lost 5 bases and J lost 3 bases. The CDR3: CASSKLAGGDKNIQYF. The CDR3 nucleotides are TGTGCCAGCAGCAAACTAGCGGGGGGCGACAAAAACATTCAGTACTTC.

This clonotype has just a few counts. The chain recombines TRBV24-1 with TRBJ2-2; 8 bases align to TRBD1. The CDR3 extends over 17 amino acids. In germline, CDR1 is KGHDR, CDR2 SFDVKD. With V trimmed by 4 bases and J by 5 bases, 11 bases remained unmatched. CDR3 residues: CATSDQGQGGGTGELFF. The CDR3 DNA sequence: TGTGCCACCAGTGACCAAGGACAGGGTGGAGGGACCGGGGAGCTGTTTTTT.

CDR3 protein: CASSRTPTGGTNEKLFF. The CDR3 DNA reads as TGCGCCAGCAGCCGTACACCTACAGGGGGCACTAATGAAAAACTGTTTTTT. V gene TRBV4-1 combines with J gene TRBJ1-4; 9 bases are a match to TRBD1. Germline trimming cut 4 bases from V and 2 bases from J; bases unmatched to any gene: 8. The CDR3 has 17 residues. The germline gives CDR1 MGHRA, CDR2 YSYEKL.

This chain uses TRBV29-1 with TRBJ2-7; D may be TRBD2 (6 bases). The CDR3 is made up of 14 amino acids. V was cut by 2 bases and J by 5 bases, with 16 bases left in between. Germline CDR1 SQVTM, CDR2 ANQGSEA. CDR3 coding DNA: TGCAGCGTTGAAAATCGGGGGATATCTAACGAGCAGTACTTC. Protein sequence: CSVENRGISNEQYF.

The chain recombines TRBV25-1 with TRBJ2-7, with D maybe TRBD2 (5 bases). The CDR3 runs to 13 residues. The germline V gene encodes CDR1 MGHDK and CDR2 SYGVNS. V shed 6 bases and J shed 5 bases, with 14 bases lying between them. DNA for the CDR3: TGTGCCAGCAGACGTCCCGGAGGCCACGAGCAGTACTTC. It is translated as CASRRPGGHEQYF.

This clonotype was counted ten times or more. This chain joins TRBV7-2 and TRBJ2-2; 7 positions agree with TRBD1. Germline-derived CDR1 and CDR2 are SGHTA and FQGNSA. This CDR3 contains 14 residues. Trimming took 6 bases from V and 4 from J; bases not matched to a gene: 5. The CDR3 DNA reads TGTGCCAGCAGTACCGGACAGGTCACCGGGGAGCTGTTTTTT. Residues: CASSTGQVTGELFF.

This clonotype has a handful of counts. The V gene is TRBV3-1, the J gene TRBJ2-1; D is possibly TRBD2 (5 bases). CDR1 LGHDT and CDR2 YNNKEL come from the germline V gene (reference sequence). This CDR3 has 14 amino acids. Trimming pared 3 bases from V and 12 bases from J, leaving 18 bases between. The CDR3 DNA reads as TGTGCCAGCAGCCACAGCGGCCCCAATCTCGGGCAGTTCTTC. It encodes CASSHSGPNLGQFF.

This chain links TRBV20-1 with TRBJ1-5; a weak D match, TRBD1 (6 bases). V lost 2 bases, J lost 0 bases, and 14 bases lay in between. The germline V gene encodes CDR1 DFQATT and CDR2 SNEGSKA (reference sequence). There are 16 residues in the CDR3. This CDR3 reads CSARFSGANSNQPQHF. DNA of the CDR3: TGCAGTGCTAGATTTTCGGGGGCGAATAGCAATCAGCCCCAGCATTTT.

This clonotype was recorded at least ten times. V and J are TRBV29-1 and TRBJ2-5; 9 bases fit TRBD1. CDR3 length: 14 amino acids. V lost 5 bases, J lost 2 bases, and 6 bases stayed unmatched. Germline lookup yields CDR1 SQVTM and CDR2 ANQGSEA. As DNA, the CDR3 is TGCAGCGTTCTTCGGGACAGGGTTCAAGAGACCCAGTACTTC. Amino acid sequence: CSVLRDRVQETQYF.

There are a few counts of this clonotype. CDR3 loop: CASSTSGPRAYNEQFF. For the CDR3, the DNA is TGTGCCAGCAGTACATCCGGCCCCCGGGCCTACAATGAGCAGTTCTTC. V usage is TRBV6-2 or TRBV6-3 and J usage is TRBJ2-1; D is uncertain. The germline CDR1 and CDR2 sequences are MNHEY and SVGEGT. V was clipped by 5 bases and J by 2 bases, with 16 bases between them. The CDR3 length is 16 residues.

The chain couples TRBV5-1 to TRBJ2-3, with D unclear. Trimming removed 1 base at V and 0 bases at J, with 9 bases between. In germline, CDR1 is SGHRS, CDR2 YFSETQ. This CDR3 is 15 amino acids long. The chain's CDR3 is CASSLIGGSTDTQYF. CDR3 bases: TGCGCCAGCAGCTTGATAGGCGGAAGCACAGATACGCAGTATTTT.

The chain employs TRBV10-3 and TRBJ1-4; 7 bases map to TRBD1. CDR1 and CDR2 (germline): ENHRY, SYGVKD. The V segment lost 0 bases and the J segment 7 bases; nucleotides outside the gene matches: 5. The CDR3 sequence is 15 residues long. CDR3 region: CAISESRGLVEKLFF. CDR3 DNA sequence: TGTGCCATCAGTGAGTCGAGGGGGCTAGTTGAAAAACTGTTTTTT.

The gene calls are TRBV20-1 and TRBJ1-1; D perhaps matches TRBD1 (5 bases). Trimming removed 7 bases at V and 0 bases at J, with 12 bases between. This CDR3 has 13 residues. The germline gives CDR1 DFQATT, CDR2 SNEGSKA (reference sequence). CDR3 sequence: CSVPGGVNTEAFF. The CDR3 DNA reads as TGCAGTGTCCCGGGAGGGGTGAACACTGAAGCTTTCTTT.

The J gene is TRBJ1-5, the V gene TRBV20-1; 7 bases match TRBD1. The CDR3 has 13 residues. The germline V gene encodes CDR1 DFQATT and CDR2 SNEGSKA (reference sequence). J gave up 7 bases and V 0 bases, and 3 bases lay outside the gene matches. CDR3 sequence: CSARDIRGQPQHF. The CDR3 bases are TGCAGTGCTAGAGATATCAGGGGGCAGCCCCAGCATTTT.

DNA for the CDR3: TGCAGTGCTAGAGACCCAGTAGGGGGGATAGATGGCTACACCTTC. Translating gives CSARDPVGGIDGYTF. This chain joins TRBV20-1 and TRBJ1-2; D is possibly TRBD1 (6 bases). CDR3 length: 15 residues. Deletions cut 0 bases from V and 6 bases from J, with 17 bases between. The germline V gene encodes CDR1 DFQATT and CDR2 SNEGSKA (reference sequence).

This clonotype was seen a few times. This rearrangement joins TRBV5-1 to TRBJ2-3, with 12 positions matching TRBD2. The CDR3 totals 16 residues. Trimming cost V 4 bases and J 5 bases; bases outside gene matches: 8. Germline values: CDR1 SGHRS, CDR2 YFSETQ. The CDR3 sequence is CASSPLAGGIGDTQYF. The CDR3, as DNA: TGCGCCAGCAGCCCGCTAGCGGGGGGGATAGGAGATACGCAGTATTTT.

This chain joins TRBV6-2 or TRBV6-3 and TRBJ2-5; D remains ambiguous. From germline, CDR1 is MNHEY and CDR2 SVGEGT. The V end lost 2 bases, the J end lost 1 base, and 11 bases lay between the germline ends. CDR3 length equals 15 residues. The CDR3 nucleotides read TGTGCCAGCAGTTACCCTACAGCCTTCCAAGAGACCCAGTACTTC. Translating gives CASSYPTAFQETQYF.

The chain has TRBV9 and TRBJ2-5; D is perhaps TRBD2 (5 bases). Trimming removed 0 bases at V and 3 bases at J, with 12 bases between. The CDR3 is made up of 15 amino acids. From germline, CDR1 is SGDLS and CDR2 YYNGEE. CDR3 residues: CASSVDGPGEETQYF. As DNA, the CDR3 is TGTGCCAGCAGCGTAGATGGACCCGGGGAAGAGACCCAGTACTTC.

The chain joins TRBV20-1 to TRBJ2-3; TRBD2 agrees at 10 bases. Per germline, CDR1 DFQATT and CDR2 SNEGSKA (reference sequence). The CDR3 has 15 amino acids. Trimming took 6 bases from V and 0 from J; bases not matched to a gene: 6. The CDR3 DNA reads TGCAGTGCCGAACGGACTAGCGGTAGCACAGATACGCAGTATTTT. This encodes CSAERTSGSTDTQYF.

This clonotype was observed a few times. The rearrangement uses TRBV5-5 and TRBJ2-3; no firm D call. Trimming removed 0 bases from V and 2 bases from J, with 7 bases in between. The CDR3 has 14 amino acids. Germline CDR1 is SGHKS and CDR2 is YYEKEE (reference sequence). The CDR3 protein is CASSLVSTTDTQYF. CDR3 DNA sequence: TGTGCCAGCAGCTTGGTCAGCACCACAGATACGCAGTATTTT.

This clonotype was counted only a few times. The V gene is TRBV12-3 or TRBV12-4, the J gene TRBJ1-6, with D possibly being TRBD1 (5 bases). V shed 3 bases and J shed 7 bases, with 10 bases lying between them. The CDR3 runs 14 residues. CDR3 nucleotide sequence: TGTGCCAGCAGTTTGCCAGGGCCAAATTCACCCCTCCACTTT. It codes for CASSLPGPNSPLHF.

This clonotype was seen only a few times. The chain combines TRBV18 with TRBJ2-3, with D possibly TRBD2 on 6 matching bases. The CDR3 is 16 amino acids. The V and J ends lost 2 bases and 0 bases respectively, with 12 bases between them. Per the germline V gene, CDR1 is KGHSH and CDR2 is LQKENI. CDR3 DNA sequence: TGTGCCAGCTCACCATCGGGGGTTACTAGCACAGATACGCAGTATTTT. Amino acids: CASSPSGVTSTDTQYF.

The CDR3 nucleotides are TGCGCCAGCAGCCAAGGACCCACAGGGGCTGGAAACACCATATATTTT. This codes for CASSQGPTGAGNTIYF. The chain combines TRBV4-3 with TRBJ1-3; 7 bases align to TRBD1. The V and J ends lost 1 base and 2 bases, in that order; junction bases with no gene match: 5. This CDR3 has 16 amino acids. Germline loops: CDR1 LGHNA, CDR2 YSLEER.

The chain carries TRBV30 and TRBJ2-5; D is perhaps TRBD2 (6 bases). The germline V gene encodes CDR1 GTSNPN and CDR2 SVGIG (reference sequence). Trimming left V 4 bases short and J 2 bases short, with 17 bases between. The length of the CDR3 is 15 residues. This CDR3 is CAWNSFGLQQETQYF. DNA of the CDR3: TGTGCCTGGAACAGTTTTGGACTACAACAAGAGACCCAGTACTTC.

This clonotype was detected a few times. This chain uses TRBV29-1 with TRBJ1-2; D gene ambiguous. The germline V gene has CDR1 SQVTM and CDR2 ANQGSEA. Between the trimmed V and J ends, which lost 0 bases and 5 bases, there was a span of 13 bases. The CDR3 is 14 amino acids. The CDR3 sequence: CSVEDLGHGYGYTF. As DNA, the CDR3 is TGCAGCGTTGAAGATTTAGGCCATGGATATGGCTACACCTTC.

In its sample, this clonotype was seen a few times. This chain joins TRBV7-2 and TRBJ1-4; TRBD1 might be the D (6 bases). The CDR3 runs 14 residues. Per the germline V gene, CDR1 is SGHTA and CDR2 is FQGNSA. V was pared by 4 bases and J by 7 bases, with 13 bases between. The CDR3 sequence: CASSSGALGEKLFF. In DNA form, the CDR3 reads TGTGCCAGCAGCTCGGGGGCGTTGGGTGAAAAACTGTTTTTT.

This clonotype was observed a handful of times. The V call is TRBV7-9, the J call TRBJ2-1, with TRBD2 matching 9 bases. The CDR3 sequence is 17 residues long. Germline trimming cut 5 bases from V and 4 bases from J; bases unmatched to any gene: 12. CDR1 SEHNR and CDR2 FQNEAQ come from the germline V gene (reference sequence). The CDR3 here is CASSLISGTSTYNEQFF. The DNA of the CDR3 is TGTGCCAGCAGCCTTATATCCGGGACTAGCACATACAATGAGCAGTTCTTC. Together with reference TRBV7-9 and TRBJ2-1, the CDR3 gives the full variable domain: DTGVSQNPRHKITKRGQNVTFRCDPISEHNRLYWYRQTLGQGPEFLTYFQNEAQLEKSRLLSDRFSAERPKGSFSTLEIQRTEQGDSAMYLCASSLISGTSTYNEQFFGPGTRLTVL.

There are many counts of this clonotype. V is TRBV20-1 and J is TRBJ1-5; D remains unclear. From germline, CDR1 is DFQATT and CDR2 SNEGSKA (reference sequence). The V end was cut by 6 bases, the J end by 3 bases, with 15 bases between. This CDR3 has 14 residues. CDR3 DNA: TGCAGTGCGTTTGAAACGGAGCCCAATCAGCCCCAGCATTTT. It translates to CSAFETEPNQPQHF.

The V call is TRBV11-2, the J call TRBJ2-5; D call uncertain. The CDR3 is 12 amino acids. Trimming removed 0 bases at V and 8 bases at J, with 7 bases between. CDR1 is SGHAT and CDR2 is FQNNGV in the germline V gene. The CDR3 DNA follows: TGTGCCAGCAGCTTAGACCGGAGAACCCAGTACTTC. This codes for CASSLDRRTQYF.